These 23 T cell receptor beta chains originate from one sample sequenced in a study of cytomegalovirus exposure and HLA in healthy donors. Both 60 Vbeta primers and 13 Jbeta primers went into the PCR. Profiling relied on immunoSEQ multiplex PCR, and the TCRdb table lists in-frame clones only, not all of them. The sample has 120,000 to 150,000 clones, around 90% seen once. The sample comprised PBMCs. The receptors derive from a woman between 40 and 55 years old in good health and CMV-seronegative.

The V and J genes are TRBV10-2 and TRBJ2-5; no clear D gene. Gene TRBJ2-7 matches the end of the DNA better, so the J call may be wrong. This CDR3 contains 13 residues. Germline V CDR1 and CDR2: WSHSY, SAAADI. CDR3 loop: CASTRPFLDEQYF. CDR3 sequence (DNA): TGCGCCAGCACCAGGCCCTTTTTAGACGAGCAGTACTTC.

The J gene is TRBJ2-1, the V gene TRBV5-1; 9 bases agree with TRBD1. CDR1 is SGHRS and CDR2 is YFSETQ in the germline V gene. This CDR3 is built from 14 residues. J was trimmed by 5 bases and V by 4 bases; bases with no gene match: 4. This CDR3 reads CASSPQGADNEQFF. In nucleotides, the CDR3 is TGCGCCAGCAGCCCACAGGGGGCGGACAATGAGCAGTTCTTC.

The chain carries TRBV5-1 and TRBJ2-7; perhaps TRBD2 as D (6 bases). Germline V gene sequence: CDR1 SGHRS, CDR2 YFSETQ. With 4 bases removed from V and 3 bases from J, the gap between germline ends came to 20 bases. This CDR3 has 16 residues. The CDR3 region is CASSPSPVGGGYEQYF. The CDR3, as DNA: TGCGCCAGCAGCCCGTCCCCTGTTGGGGGAGGCTACGAGCAGTACTTC.

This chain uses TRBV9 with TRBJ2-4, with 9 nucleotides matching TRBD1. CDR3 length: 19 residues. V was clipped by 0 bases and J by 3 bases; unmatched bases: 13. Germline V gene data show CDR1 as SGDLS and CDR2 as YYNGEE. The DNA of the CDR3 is TGTGCCAGCAGCGTAGTGTCAGGGGACAGGGAGGGCGGCAAAAACATTCAGTACTTC. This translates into CASSVVSGDREGGKNIQYF.

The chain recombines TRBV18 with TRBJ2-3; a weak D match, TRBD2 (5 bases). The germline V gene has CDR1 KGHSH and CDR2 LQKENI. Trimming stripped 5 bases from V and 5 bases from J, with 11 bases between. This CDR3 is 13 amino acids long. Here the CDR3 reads CASSVTKGDTQYF. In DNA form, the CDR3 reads TGTGCCAGCTCAGTGACTAAAGGAGATACGCAGTATTTT.

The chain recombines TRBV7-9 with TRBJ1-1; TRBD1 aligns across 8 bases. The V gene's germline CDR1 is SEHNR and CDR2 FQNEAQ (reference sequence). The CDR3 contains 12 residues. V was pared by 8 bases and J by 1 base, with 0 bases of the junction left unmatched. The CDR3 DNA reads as TGTGCCAGCGGACAGGGGAACACTGAAGCTTTCTTT. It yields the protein CASGQGNTEAFF.

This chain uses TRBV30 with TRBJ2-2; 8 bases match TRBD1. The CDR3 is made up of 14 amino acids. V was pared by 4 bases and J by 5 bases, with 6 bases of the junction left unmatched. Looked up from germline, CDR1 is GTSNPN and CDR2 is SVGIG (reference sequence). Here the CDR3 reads CAWNRQGMTGELFF. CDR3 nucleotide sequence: TGTGCCTGGAATAGACAGGGGATGACCGGGGAGCTGTTTTTT.

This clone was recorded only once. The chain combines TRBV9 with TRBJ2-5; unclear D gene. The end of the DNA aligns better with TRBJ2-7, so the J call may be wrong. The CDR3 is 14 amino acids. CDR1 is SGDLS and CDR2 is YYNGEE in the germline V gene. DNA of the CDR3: TGTGCCAGCAGCGTAGATAGTCCCTCCCGCGAGCAGTACTTC. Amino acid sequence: CASSVDSPSREQYF.

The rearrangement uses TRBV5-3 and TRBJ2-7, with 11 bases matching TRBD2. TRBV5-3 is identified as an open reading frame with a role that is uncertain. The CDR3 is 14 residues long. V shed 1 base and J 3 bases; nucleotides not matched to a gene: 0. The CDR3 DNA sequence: TGTGCCAGAAGCTTGACTAGCGGGAGCTACGAGCAGTACTTC. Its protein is CARSLTSGSYEQYF.

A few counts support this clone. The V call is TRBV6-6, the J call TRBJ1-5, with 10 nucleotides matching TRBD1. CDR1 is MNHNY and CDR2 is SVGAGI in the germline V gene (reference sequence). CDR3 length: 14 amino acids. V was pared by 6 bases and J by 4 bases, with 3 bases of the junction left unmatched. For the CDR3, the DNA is TGTGCCAGCAGCCGGGGACAGGGGAATCAGCCCCAGCATTTT. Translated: CASSRGQGNQPQHF.

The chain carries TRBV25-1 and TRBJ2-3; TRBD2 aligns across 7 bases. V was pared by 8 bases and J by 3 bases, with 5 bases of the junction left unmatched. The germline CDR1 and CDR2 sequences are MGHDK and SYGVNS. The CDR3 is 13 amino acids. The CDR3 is CASHNSGTDTQYF. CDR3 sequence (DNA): TGTGCCAGCCACAATAGCGGGACAGATACGCAGTATTTT.

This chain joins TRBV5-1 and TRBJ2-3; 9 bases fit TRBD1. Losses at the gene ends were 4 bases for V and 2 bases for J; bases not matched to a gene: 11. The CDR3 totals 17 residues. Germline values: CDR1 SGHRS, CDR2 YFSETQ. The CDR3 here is CASSDKTGTGITDTQYF. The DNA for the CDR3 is TGCGCCAGCAGCGACAAAACCGGGACAGGGATCACAGATACGCAGTATTTT.

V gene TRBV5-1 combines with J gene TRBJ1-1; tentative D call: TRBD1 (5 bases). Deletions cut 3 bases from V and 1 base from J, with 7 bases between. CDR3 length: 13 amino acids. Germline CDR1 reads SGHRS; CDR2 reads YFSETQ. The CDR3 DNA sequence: TGCGCCAGCAGCTCAGGGCAGAACACTGAAGCTTTCTTT. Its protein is CASSSGQNTEAFF.

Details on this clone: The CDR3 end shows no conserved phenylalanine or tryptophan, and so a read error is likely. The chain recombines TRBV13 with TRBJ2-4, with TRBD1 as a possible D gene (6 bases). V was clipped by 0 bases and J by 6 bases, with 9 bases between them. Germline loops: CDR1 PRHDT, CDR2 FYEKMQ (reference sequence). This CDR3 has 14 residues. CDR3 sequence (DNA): TGTGCCAGCAGCTTAGGAACAGGGCCAAACATTCAGTACTCC. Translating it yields CASSLGTGPNIQYS.

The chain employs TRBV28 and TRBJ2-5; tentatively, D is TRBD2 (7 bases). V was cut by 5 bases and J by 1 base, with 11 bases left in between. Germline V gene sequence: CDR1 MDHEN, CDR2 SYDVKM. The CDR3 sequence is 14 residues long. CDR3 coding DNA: TGTGCCAGCAGTAGGGGGGGACTCCAAGAGACCCAGTACTTC. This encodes CASSRGGLQETQYF.

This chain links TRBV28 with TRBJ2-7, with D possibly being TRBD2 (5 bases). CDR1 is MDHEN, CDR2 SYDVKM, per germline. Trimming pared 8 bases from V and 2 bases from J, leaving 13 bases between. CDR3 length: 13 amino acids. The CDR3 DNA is TGTGCCAGCGGACTCTCTTCAACCTACGAGCAGTACTTC. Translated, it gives CASGLSSTYEQYF.

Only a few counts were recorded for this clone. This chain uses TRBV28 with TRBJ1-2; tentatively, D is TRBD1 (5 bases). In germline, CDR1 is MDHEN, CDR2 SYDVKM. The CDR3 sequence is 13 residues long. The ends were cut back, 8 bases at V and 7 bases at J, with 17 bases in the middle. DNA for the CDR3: TGTGCCAGCCGGCCCGGAAGGGGCTCTGGCTACACCTTC. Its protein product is CASRPGRGSGYTF.

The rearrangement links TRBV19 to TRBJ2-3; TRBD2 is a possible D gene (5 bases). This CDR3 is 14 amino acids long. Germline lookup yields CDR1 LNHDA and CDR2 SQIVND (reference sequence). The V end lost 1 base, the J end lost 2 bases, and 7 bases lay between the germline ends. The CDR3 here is CASSIVLDTDTQYF. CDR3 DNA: TGTGCCAGTAGTATAGTACTAGACACAGATACGCAGTATTTT.

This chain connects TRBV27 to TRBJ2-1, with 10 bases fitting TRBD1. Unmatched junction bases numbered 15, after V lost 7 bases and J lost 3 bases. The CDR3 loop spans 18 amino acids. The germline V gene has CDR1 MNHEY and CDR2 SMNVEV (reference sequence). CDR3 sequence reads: CASNHYRQGATVYNEQFF. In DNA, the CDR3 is TGTGCCAGCAATCACTACAGACAGGGGGCGACAGTCTACAATGAGCAGTTCTTC.

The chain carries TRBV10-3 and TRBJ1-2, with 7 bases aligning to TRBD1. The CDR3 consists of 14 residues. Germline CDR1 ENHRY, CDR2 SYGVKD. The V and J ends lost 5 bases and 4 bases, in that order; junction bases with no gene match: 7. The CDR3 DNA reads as TGTGCCATCAGTACGGGTCAGGGGGTCTATGGCTACACCTTC. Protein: CAISTGQGVYGYTF.

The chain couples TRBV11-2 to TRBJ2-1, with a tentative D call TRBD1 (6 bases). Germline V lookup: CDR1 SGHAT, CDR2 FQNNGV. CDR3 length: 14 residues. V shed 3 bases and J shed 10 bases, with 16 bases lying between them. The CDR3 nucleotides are TGTGCCAGCAGCTTTCCCCCGCAGGGGCCCGAGCAGTTCTTC. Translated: CASSFPPQGPEQFF.

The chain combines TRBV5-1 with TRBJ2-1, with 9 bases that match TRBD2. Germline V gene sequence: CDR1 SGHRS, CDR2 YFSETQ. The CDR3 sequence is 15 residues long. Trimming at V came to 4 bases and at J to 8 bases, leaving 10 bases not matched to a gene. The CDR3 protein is CASSQGLASADEQFF. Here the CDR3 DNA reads TGCGCCAGCAGCCAGGGACTAGCATCGGCTGATGAGCAGTTCTTC.

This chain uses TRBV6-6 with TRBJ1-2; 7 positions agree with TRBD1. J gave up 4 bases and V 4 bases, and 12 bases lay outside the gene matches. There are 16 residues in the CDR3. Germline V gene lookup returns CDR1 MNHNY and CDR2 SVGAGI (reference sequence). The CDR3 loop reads CASSSYERGPGYGYTF. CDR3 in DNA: TGTGCCAGCAGTTCCTACGAGAGGGGGCCCGGCTATGGCTACACCTTC.